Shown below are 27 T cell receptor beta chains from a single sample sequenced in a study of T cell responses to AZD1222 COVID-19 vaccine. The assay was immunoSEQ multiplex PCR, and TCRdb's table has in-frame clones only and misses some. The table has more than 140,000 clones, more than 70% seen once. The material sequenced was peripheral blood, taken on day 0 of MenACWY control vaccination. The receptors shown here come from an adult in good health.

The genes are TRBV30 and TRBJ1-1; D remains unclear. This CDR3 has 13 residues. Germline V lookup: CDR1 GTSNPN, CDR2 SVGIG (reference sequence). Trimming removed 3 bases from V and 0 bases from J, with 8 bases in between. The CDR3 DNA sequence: TGTGCCTGGAGGAATCGCATGAACACTGAAGCTTTCTTT. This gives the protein CAWRNRMNTEAFF.

The CDR3 loop is CASNNRLSGANVLTF. In DNA form, the CDR3 reads TGTGCCAGCAATAACCGGTTATCTGGGGCCAACGTCCTGACTTTC. The J gene is TRBJ2-6, the V gene TRBV6-5; D is unresolved. V was trimmed by 7 bases and J by 1 base, leaving 11 bases between them. CDR1 is MNHEY, CDR2 SVGAGI, per germline. The CDR3 extends over 15 amino acids.

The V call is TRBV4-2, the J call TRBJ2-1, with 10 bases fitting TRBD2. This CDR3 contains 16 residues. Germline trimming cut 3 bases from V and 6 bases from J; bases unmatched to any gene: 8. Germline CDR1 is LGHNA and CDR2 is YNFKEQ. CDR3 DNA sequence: TGTGCCAGCAGCCACGAGCGGGAGGGCCTTTTCAATGAGCAGTTCTTC. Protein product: CASSHEREGLFNEQFF.

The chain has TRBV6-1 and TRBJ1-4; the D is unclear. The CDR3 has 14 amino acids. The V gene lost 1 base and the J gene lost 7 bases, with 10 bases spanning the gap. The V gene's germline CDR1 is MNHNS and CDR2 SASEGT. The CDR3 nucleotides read TGTGCCAGCAGTGAAGGTCCGGAAGGTGAAAAACTGTTTTTT. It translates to CASSEGPEGEKLFF.

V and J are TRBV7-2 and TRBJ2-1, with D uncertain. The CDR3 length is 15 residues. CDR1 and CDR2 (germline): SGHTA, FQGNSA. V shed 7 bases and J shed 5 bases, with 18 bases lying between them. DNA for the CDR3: TGTGCCAGCACCTCCTCCCCAACATGGAACAATGAGCAGTTCTTC. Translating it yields CASTSSPTWNNEQFF.

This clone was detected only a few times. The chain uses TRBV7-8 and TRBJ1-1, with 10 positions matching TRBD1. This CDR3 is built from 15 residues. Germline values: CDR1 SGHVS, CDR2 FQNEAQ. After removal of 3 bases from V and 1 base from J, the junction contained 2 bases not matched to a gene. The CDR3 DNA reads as TGTGCCAGCAGCTTGGACAGGGGGGGGAACACTGAAGCTTTCTTT. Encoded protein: CASSLDRGGNTEAFF.

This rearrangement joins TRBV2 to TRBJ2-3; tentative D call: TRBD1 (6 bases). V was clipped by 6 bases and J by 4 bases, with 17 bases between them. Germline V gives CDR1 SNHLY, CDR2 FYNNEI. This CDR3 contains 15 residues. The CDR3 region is CASSAPRGRADTQYF. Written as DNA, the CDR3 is TGTGCCAGCAGCGCGCCCAGGGGACGGGCAGATACGCAGTATTTT. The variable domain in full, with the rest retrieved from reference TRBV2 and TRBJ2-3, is EPEVTQTPSHQVTQMGQEVILRCVPISNHLYFYWYRQILGQKVEFLVSFYNNEISEKSEIFDDQFSVERPDGSNFTLKIRSTKLEDSAMYFCASSAPRGRADTQYFGPGTRLTVL.

CDR3 region: CASSPYRGESPLHF. The CDR3 coding sequence is TGTGCCAGCAGCCCCTACAGGGGAGAATCACCCCTCCACTTT. This rearrangement joins TRBV3-1 (or the pseudogene TRBV3-2) to TRBJ1-6; 7 nucleotides match TRBD1. CDR3 length: 14 amino acids. CDR1 and CDR2 from the germline V gene are LGHDT and YNNKEL (reference sequence). The V segment lost 4 bases and the J segment 10 bases; nucleotides outside the gene matches: 7.

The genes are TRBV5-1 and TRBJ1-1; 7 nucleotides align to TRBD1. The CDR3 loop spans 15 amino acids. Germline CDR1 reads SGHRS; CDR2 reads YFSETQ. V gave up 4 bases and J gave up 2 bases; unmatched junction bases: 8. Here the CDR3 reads CASSLSGTANTEAFF. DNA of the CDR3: TGCGCCAGCAGCCTGTCGGGGACAGCTAACACTGAAGCTTTCTTT.

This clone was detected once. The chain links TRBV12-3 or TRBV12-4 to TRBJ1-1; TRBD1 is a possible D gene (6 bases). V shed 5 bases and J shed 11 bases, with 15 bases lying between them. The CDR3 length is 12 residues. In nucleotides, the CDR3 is TGTGCCAGCAGTCAGATCCGGGGGCAGGCTTTCTTT. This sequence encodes CASSQIRGQAFF.

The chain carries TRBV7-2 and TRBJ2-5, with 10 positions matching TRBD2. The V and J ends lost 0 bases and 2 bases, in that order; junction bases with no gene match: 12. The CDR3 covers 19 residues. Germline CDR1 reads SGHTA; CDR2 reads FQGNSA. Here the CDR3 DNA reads TGTGCCAGCAGCTTAGCCATTGCTCGGCTAGCGGGGGAACAAGAGACCCAGTACTTC. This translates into CASSLAIARLAGEQETQYF.

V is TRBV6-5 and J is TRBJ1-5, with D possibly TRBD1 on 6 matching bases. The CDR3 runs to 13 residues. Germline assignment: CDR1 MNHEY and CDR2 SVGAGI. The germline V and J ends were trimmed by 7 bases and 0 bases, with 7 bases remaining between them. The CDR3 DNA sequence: TGTGCCAGCAAGGGGGATAGCAATCAGCCCCAGCATTTT. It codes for CASKGDSNQPQHF.

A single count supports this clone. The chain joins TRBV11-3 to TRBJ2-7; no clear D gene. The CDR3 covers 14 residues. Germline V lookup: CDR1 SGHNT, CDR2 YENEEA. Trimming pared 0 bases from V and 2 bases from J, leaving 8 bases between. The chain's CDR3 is CASSLERFPYEQYF. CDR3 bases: TGTGCCAGCAGCTTAGAACGGTTCCCCTACGAGCAGTACTTC.

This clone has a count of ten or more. CDR3 region: CASSYPGFSGNTIYF. The CDR3 region has the DNA TGTGCCAGCAGCTATCCAGGGTTCTCTGGAAACACCATATATTTT. This chain links TRBV5-8 with TRBJ1-3, with D perhaps matching TRBD1 (5 bases). Germline loops: CDR1 SGHTS, CDR2 YDEGEE. The CDR3 is made up of 15 amino acids. Trimming cost V 3 bases and J 0 bases, with 10 bases left between them.

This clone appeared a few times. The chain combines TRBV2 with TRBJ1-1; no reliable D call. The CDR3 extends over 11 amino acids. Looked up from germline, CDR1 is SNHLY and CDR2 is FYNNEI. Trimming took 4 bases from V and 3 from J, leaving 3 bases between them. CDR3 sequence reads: CASSVDTEAFF. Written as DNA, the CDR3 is TGTGCCAGCAGTGTAGACACTGAAGCTTTCTTT.

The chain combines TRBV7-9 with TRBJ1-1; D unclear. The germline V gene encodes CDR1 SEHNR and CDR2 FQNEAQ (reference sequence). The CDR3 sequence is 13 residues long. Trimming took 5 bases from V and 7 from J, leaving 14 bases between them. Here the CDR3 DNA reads TGTGCCAGCAGCCCGCACGGTGCGGGTGAAGCTTTCTTT. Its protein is CASSPHGAGEAFF.

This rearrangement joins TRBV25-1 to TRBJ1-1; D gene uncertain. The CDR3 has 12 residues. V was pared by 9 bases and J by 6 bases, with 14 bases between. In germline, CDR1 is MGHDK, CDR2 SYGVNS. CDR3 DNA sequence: TGTGCCAGAGAACCGAGAGGGCCTGAAGCTTTCTTT. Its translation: CAREPRGPEAFF. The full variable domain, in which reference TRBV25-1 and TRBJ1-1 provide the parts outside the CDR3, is EADIYQTPRYLVIGTGKKITLECSQTMGHDKMYWYQQDPGMELHLIHYSYGVNSTEKGDLSSESTVSRIRTEHFPLTLESARPSHTSQYLCAREPRGPEAFFGQGTRLTVV.

CDR3 DNA sequence: TGCGCCAGCGACGACAGGGGTGACACTGAAGCTTTCTTT. The encoded protein is CASDDRGDTEAFF. V usage is TRBV10-2 and J usage is TRBJ1-1; TRBD1 aligns across 8 bases. CDR3 size: 13 residues. Per germline, CDR1 WSHSY and CDR2 SAAADI. V trimming: 8 bases; J trimming: 3 bases; junction bases outside the gene matches: 5.

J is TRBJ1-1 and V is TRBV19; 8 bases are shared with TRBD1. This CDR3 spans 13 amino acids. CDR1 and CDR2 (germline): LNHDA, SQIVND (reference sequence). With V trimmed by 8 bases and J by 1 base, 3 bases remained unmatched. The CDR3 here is CASGTGRNTEAFF. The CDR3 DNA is TGTGCCAGTGGGACAGGTCGGAACACTGAAGCTTTCTTT.

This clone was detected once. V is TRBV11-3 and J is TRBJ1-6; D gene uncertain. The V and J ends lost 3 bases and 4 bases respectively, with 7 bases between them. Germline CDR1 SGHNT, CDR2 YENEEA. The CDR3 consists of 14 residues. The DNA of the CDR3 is TGTGCCAGCAGCTTTTACGGATATAATTCACCCCTCCACTTT. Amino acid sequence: CASSFYGYNSPLHF.

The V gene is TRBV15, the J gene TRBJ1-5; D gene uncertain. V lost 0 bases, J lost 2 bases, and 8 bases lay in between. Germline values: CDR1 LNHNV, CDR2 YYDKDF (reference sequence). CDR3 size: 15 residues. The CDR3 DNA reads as TGTGCCACCAGCAGAGATAAAGGCCGCAATCAGCCCCAGCATTTT. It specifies CATSRDKGRNQPQHF. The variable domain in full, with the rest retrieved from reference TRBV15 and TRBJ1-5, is DAMVIQNPRYQVTQFGKPVTLSCSQTLNHNVMYWYQQKSSQAPKLLFHYYDKDFNNEADTPDNFQSRRPNTSFCFLDIRSPGLGDTAMYLCATSRDKGRNQPQHFGDGTRLSIL.

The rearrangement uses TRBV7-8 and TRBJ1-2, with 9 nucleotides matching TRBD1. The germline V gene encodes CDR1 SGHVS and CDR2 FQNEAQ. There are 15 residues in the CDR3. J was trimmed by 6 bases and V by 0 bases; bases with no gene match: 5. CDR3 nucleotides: TGTGCCAGCAGCTTAGCGAACAGGGGGCAGGATGGCTACACCTTC. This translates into CASSLANRGQDGYTF.

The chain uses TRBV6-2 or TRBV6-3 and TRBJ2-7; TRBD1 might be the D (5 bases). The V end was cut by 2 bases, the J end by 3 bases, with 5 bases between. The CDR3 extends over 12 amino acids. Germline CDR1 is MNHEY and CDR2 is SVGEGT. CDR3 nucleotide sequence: TGTGCCAGCAGTTACAGGGGCTACGAGCAGTACTTC. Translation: CASSYRGYEQYF.

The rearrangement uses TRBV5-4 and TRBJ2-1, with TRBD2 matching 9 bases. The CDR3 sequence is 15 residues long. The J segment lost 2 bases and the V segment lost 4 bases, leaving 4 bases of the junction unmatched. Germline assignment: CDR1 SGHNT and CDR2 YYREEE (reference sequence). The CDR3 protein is CASSLSGSAYNEQFF. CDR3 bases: TGTGCCAGCAGCCTTAGCGGGAGCGCCTACAATGAGCAGTTCTTC.

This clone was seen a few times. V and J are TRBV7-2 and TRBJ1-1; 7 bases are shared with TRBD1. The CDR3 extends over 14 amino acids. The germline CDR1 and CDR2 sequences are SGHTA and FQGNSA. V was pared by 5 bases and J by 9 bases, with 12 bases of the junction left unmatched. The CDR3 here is CASSIRRTGLKAFF. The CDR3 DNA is TGTGCCAGCAGCATCCGGCGGACAGGTTTAAAAGCTTTCTTT.

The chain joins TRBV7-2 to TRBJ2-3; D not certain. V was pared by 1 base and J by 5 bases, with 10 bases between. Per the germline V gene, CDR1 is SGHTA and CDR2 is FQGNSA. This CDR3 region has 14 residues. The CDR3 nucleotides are TGTGCCAGCAGCTTAGTACTACCCCAAGATACGCAGTATTTT. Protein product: CASSLVLPQDTQYF.

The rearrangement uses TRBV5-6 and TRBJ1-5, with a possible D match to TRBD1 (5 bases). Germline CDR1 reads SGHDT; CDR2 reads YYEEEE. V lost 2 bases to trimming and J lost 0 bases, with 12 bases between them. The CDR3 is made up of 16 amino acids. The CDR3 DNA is TGTGCCAGCAGCTTAAAGGGACCCTATAGCAATCAGCCCCAGCATTTT. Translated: CASSLKGPYSNQPQHF.